The entry below describes one T cell receptor beta chain. The data are from a study of blood T cell repertoires in COVID-19. Study-level information: The United States, Italy and Spain supplied acute and convalescent COVID-19 samples. T cells, B-cell-depleted T cells, or PBMCs provided the cDNA or gDNA that served as material.

Before being deemed recovered, Cohort 3 donors had two negative PCRs, clearance, or symptom resolution. The J segment lost 2 bases and the V segment lost 4 bases, leaving 13 bases of the junction unmatched. The CDR3 consists of 16 residues. Germline-derived CDR1 and CDR2 are GTSNPN and SVGIG (reference sequence). Data came from immunoSEQ multiplex PCR; TCRdb stores just in-frame clones and leaves some out. Altogether about 200,000 clones are present, around 89% being singletons, with the ten largest covering approximately 8.2%. Sequenced: PBMCs or T cells enriched from blood (not recorded which). The receptor's source is a woman aged 18-29 years who had recovered from COVID-19. This rearrangement joins TRBV30 to TRBJ2-5; 7 bases line up with TRBD2. The CDR3 loop is CAWKKASGAQQETQYF. DNA for the CDR3: TGTGCCTGGAAAAAGGCGAGCGGGGCACAACAAGAGACCCAGTACTTC.